Given below is one T cell receptor beta chain in context. Antigen unknown. This nonspecific control used anti-CD3/anti-CD28 bead stimulation of CD4+ T cells. Sorting of responding CD4+ T cells relied on upregulated CD40 ligand together with CD69. The CDR3 covers 14 residues. V lost 6 bases, J lost 4 bases, and 15 bases lay in between. Germline V gene sequence: CDR1 LGHNT, CDR2 FRNRAP. The libraries were made with immunoSEQ version 4 in survey mode. The protocol was immunoSEQ multiplex PCR, while the TCRdb copy is restricted to in-frame clones and leaves out a portion. In the table there are approximately 45,000 clones, about 85% of which are singletons. This specimen belongs to a study of persistence of HIV-infected CD4 T cells.

The V and J genes are TRBV12-5 and TRBJ1-2; a weak D match, TRBD1 (5 bases). This sequence was found in an adult woman with HIV who was CMV-seropositive. The material sequenced was CD4+ T cells sorted from PBMCs after approximately 19-hour stimulation, taken from a patient who received antiretroviral therapy. CDR3 sequence (DNA): TGTGCTAGTGGCTCCGCCGGGGCTCTCTATGGCTACACCTTC. Its translation: CASGSAGALYGYTF. Supplemented by reference TRBV12-5 and TRBJ1-2, the full variable domain reads DARVTQTPRHKVTEMGQEVTMRCQPILGHNTVFWYRQTMMQGLELLAYFRNRAPLDDSGMPKDRFSAEMPDATLATLKIQPSEPRDSAVYFCASGSAGALYGYTFGSGTRLTVV.